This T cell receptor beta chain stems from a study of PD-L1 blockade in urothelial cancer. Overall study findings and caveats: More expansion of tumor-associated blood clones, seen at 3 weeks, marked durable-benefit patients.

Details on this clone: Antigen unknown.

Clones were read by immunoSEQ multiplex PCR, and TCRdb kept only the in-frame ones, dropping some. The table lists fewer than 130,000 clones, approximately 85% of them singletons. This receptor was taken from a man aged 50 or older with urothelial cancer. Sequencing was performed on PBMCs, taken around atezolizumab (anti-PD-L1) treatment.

CDR3 sequence reads: CASKREGVDQPQHF. CDR3 DNA sequence: TGTGCCAGTAAAAGGGAAGGGGTCGATCAGCCCCAGCATTTT. The chain recombines TRBV19 with TRBJ1-5; maybe TRBD1 (5 bases). The ends were cut back, 7 bases at V and 5 bases at J, with 15 bases in the middle. Germline V gene data show CDR1 as LNHDA and CDR2 as SQIVND (reference sequence). The CDR3 extends over 14 amino acids.